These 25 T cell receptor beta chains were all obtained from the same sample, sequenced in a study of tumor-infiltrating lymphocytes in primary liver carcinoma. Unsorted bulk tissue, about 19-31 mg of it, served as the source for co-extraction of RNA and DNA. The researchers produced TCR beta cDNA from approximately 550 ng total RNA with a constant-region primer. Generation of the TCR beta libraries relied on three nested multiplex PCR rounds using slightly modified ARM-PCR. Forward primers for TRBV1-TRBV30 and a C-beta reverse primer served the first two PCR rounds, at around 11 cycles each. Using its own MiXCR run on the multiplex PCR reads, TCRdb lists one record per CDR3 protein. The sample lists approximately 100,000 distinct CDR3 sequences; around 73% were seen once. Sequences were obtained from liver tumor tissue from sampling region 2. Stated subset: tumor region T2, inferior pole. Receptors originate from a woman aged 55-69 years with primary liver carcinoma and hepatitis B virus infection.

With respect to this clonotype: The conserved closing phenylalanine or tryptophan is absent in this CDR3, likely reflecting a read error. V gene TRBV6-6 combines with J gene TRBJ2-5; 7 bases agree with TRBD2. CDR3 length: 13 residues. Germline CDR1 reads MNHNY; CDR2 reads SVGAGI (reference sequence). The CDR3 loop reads CASSYSGGKTQYS. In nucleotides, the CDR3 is TGTGCCAGCAGTTACTCGGGGGGGAAGACTCAGTACTCC.

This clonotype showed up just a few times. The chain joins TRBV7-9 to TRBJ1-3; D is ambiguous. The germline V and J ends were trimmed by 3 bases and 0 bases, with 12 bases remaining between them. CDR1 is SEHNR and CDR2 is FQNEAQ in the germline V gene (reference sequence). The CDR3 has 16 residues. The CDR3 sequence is CASSFYGRGSGNTIYF. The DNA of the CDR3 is TGTGCCAGCAGCTTTTACGGGAGAGGCTCTGGAAACACCATATATTTT.

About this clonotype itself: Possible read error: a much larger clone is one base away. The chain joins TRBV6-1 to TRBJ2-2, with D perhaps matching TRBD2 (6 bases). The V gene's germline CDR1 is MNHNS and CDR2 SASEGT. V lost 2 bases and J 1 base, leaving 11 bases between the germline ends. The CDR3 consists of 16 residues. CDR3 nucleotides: TGTGCCAGCAGTGAAACGCGGAGGGTGAACACCGGGGAGCTGTTTTTT. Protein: CASSETRRVNTGELFF.

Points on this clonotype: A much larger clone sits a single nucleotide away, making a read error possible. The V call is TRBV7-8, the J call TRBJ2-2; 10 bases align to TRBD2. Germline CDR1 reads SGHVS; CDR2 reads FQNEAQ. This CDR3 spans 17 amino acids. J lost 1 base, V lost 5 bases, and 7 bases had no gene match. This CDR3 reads CASSPSRTSGNTGELFF. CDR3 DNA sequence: TGTGCCAGCAGCCCATCCAGGACTAGCGGGAACACCGGGGAGCTGTTTTTT.

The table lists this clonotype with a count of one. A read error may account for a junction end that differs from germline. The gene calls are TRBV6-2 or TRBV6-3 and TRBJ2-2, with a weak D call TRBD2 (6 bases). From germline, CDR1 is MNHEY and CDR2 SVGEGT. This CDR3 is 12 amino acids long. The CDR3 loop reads CACSEGYRELFF. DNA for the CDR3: TGTGCCTGCAGCGAAGGGTACCGGGAGTTGTTTTTT.

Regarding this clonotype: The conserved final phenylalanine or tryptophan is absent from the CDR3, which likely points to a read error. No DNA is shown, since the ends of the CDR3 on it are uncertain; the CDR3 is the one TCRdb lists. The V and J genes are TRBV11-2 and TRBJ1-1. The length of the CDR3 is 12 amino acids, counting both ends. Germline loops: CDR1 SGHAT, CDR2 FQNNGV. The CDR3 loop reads CASSSEQAEAFL.

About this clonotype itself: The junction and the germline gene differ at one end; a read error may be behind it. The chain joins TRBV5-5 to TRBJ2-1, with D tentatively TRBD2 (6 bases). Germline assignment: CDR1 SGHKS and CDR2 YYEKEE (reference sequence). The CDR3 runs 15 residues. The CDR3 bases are TGTGCCAGCAGCTTGCGCGGGGCTGAAGCCAATGAACAGTTCTTC. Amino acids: CASSLRGAEANEQFF.

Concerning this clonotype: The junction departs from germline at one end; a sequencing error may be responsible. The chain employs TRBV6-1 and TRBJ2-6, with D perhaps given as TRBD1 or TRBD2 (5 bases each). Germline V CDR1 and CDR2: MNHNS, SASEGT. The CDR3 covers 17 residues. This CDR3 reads CASSEGQRAPGANVLTF. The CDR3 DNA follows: TGTGCCAGCAGTGAAGGACAGAGGGCCCCTGGAGCCAACGTCCTGACTTTC.

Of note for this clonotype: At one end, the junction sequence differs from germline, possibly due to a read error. CDR3 loop: CASCLLGTGYEQYF. The CDR3 nucleotides read TGTGCCAGCTGCTTACTTGGGACAGGCTACGAGCAGTACTTC. V gene TRBV7-9 combines with J gene TRBJ2-7, with 8 nucleotides matching TRBD1. Germline values: CDR1 SEHNR, CDR2 FQNEAQ (reference sequence). The CDR3 runs 14 residues.

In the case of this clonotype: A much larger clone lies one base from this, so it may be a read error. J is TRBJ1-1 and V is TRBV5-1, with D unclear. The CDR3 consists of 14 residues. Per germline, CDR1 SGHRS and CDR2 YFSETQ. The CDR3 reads CASSPDRMNTAAFF. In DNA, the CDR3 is TGCGCCAGCAGCCCCGATAGAATGAACACTGCAGCTTTCTTT.

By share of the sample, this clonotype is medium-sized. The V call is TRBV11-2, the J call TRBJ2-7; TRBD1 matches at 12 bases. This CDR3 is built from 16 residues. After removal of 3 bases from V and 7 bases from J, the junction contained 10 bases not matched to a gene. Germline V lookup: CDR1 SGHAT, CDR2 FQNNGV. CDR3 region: CASSFGTGGGFEEQYF. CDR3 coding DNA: TGTGCCAGCAGCTTTGGGACAGGGGGCGGATTCGAAGAGCAGTACTTC.

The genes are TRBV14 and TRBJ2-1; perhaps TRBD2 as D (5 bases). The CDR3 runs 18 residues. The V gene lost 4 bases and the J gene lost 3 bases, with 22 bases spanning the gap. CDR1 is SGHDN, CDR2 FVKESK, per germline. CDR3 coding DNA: TGTGCCAGCAGCCGCGGTTACTGGTGGGAGAGAGTCTACAATGAGCAGTTCTTC. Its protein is CASSRGYWWERVYNEQFF.

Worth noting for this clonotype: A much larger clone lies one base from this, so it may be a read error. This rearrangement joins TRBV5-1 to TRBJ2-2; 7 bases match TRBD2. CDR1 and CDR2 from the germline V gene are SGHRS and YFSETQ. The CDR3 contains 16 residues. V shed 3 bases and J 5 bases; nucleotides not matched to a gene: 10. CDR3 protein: CASSSAAGSGTGELFF. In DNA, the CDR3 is TGCGCCAGCAGCTCCGCAGCGGGGTCTGGGACCGGGGAGCTGTTTTTT.

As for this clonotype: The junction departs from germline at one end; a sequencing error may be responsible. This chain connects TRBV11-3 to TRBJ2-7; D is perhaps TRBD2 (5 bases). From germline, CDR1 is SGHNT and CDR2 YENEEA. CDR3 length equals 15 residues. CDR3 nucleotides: TGTGGCAGCAGCCCCCGGCTCGGAGGAGCCTACGAGCAGTACTTC. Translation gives CGSSPRLGGAYEQYF.

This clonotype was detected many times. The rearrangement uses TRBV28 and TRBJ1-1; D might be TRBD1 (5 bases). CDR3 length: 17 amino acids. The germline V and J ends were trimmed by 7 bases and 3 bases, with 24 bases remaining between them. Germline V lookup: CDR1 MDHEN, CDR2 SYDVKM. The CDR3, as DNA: TGTGCCAGCATTGAGGAGGGGACCTACGCCCCCTACACTGAAGCTTTCTTT. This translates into CASIEEGTYAPYTEAFF.

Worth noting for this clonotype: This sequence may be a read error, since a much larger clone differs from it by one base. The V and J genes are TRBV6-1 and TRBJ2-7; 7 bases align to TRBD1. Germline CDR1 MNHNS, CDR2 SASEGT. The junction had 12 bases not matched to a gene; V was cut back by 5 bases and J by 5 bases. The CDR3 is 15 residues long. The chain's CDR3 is CASSKEEAGGNEQYF. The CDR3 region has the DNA TGTGCCAGCAGTAAAGAGGAAGCAGGGGGAAACGAGCAGTACTTC.

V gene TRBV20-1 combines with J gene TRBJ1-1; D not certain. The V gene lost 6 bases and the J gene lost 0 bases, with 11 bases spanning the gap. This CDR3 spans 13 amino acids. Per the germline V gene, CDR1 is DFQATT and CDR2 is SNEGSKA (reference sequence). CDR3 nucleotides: TGCAGTGCAGCCGGATCGATGAACACTGAAGCTTTCTTT. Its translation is CSAAGSMNTEAFF.

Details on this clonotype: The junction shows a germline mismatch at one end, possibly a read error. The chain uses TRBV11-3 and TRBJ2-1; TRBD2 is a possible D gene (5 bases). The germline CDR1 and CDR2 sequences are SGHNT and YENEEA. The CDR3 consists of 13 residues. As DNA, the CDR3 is TGTGCCAGCAGTGCCGTGGGCTACAATGAGCGGTACTTC. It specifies CASSAVGYNERYF.

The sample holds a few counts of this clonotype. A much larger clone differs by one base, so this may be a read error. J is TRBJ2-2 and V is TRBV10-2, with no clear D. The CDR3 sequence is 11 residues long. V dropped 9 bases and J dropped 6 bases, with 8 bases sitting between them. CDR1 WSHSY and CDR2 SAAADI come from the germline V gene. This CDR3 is CASHGAGELFF. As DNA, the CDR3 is TGCGCCAGTCACGGCGCCGGGGAGCTGTTTTTT.

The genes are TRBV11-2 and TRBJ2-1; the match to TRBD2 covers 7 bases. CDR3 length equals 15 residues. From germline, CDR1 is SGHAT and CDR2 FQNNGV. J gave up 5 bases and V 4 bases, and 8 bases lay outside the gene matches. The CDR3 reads CASSWASGLNNEQFF. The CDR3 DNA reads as TGTGCCAGCAGCTGGGCTAGCGGACTCAACAATGAGCAGTTCTTC.

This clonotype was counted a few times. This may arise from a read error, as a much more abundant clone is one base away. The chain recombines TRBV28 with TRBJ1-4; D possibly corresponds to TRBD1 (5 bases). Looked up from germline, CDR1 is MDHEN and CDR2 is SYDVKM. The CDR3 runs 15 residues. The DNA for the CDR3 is TGTGTCAGCAGTTCCCTCGGGACGGCGGACGGAAAACTGTTTTTT. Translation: CVSSSLGTADGKLFF.

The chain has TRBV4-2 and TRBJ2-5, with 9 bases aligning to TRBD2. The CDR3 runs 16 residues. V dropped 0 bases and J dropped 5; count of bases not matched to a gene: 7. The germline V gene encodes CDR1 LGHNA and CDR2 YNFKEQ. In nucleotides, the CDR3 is TGTGCCAGCAGCCAAGATCCAGCGGGAGGAAATGAGACCCAGTACTTC. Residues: CASSQDPAGGNETQYF.

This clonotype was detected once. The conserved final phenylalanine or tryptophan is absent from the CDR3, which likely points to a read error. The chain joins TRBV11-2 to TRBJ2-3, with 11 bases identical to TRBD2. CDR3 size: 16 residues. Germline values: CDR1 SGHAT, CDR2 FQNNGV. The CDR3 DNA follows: TGTGCCAGTAGCTCATTAGCGGGAGGGGCCGCAGATACGCAGTATCTT. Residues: CASSSLAGGAADTQYL.

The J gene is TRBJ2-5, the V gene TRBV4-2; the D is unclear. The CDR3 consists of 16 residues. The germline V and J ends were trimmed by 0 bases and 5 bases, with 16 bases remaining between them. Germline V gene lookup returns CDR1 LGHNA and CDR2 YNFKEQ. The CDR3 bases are TGTGCCAGCAGCCAAGAACGGGCATGGAATGGGGAGACCCAGTACTTC. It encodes CASSQERAWNGETQYF.

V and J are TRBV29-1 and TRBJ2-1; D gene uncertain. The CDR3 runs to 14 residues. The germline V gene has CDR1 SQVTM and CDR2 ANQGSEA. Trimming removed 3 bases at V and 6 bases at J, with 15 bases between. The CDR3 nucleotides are TGCAGCGTTGATTTTGAGTCCCTGTGCAATGAGCAGTTCTTC. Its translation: CSVDFESLCNEQFF.